Presented here are 13 T cell receptor beta chains from one specimen sequenced in a study of blood T cells in healthy people across ages. The second PCR ran about 6 to 12 cycles with a sample-barcoded 5' primer and J-beta primers. One entry per CDR3 protein, called by TCRdb with MiXCR from the 5' RACE reads. The sample lists hundreds of thousands of distinct CDR3 sequences, over 20% occurring once. The sequenced material came from blood. The receptors shown here come from a man between 65 and 85 years old in good health.

The V and J genes are TRBV3-1 and TRBJ2-5, with unresolved D. The end of the DNA aligns better with TRBJ2-1, so the J call may be wrong. CDR3 size: 12 residues. Germline values: CDR1 LGHDT, CDR2 YNNKEL (reference sequence). The CDR3 DNA reads TGTGCCAGCAGCCGGACGGAAAATGAGCAGTTCTTC. Its translation is CASSRTENEQFF.

This clonotype showed up many times. The rearrangement links TRBV7-9 to TRBJ2-1; TRBD1 matches at 8 bases. V trimming: 5 bases; J trimming: 2 bases; junction bases outside the gene matches: 32. The germline CDR1 and CDR2 sequences are SEHNR and FQNEAQ (reference sequence). CDR3 size: 24 residues. The DNA of the CDR3 is TGTGCCAGCAGCATACCGAGGGGTTGGCAGGGGGCCCTAAGTAGCGGTTCCCCCTACAATGAGCAGTTCTTC. It yields the protein CASSIPRGWQGALSSGSPYNEQFF.

J is TRBJ1-3 and V is TRBV7-2, with a weak D call TRBD1 (6 bases). V gave up 2 bases and J gave up 3 bases, with 8 bases separating them. Germline assignment: CDR1 SGHTA and CDR2 FQGNSA. The CDR3 extends over 14 amino acids. The CDR3 sequence: CASSLFRGGNTIYF. The CDR3 nucleotides are TGTGCCAGCAGCTTATTCAGGGGTGGAAACACCATATATTTT.

The rearrangement uses TRBV12-3 or TRBV12-4 and TRBJ1-1; maybe TRBD1 (5 bases). The CDR3 extends over 14 amino acids. The ends were cut back, 7 bases at V and 6 bases at J, with 18 bases in the middle. The CDR3 DNA follows: TGTGCCAGCATCCGGACAAGCGGCACTTCTGAAGCTTTCTTT. It codes for CASIRTSGTSEAFF.

This clonotype has a count of ten or more. In DNA, the CDR3 is TGTGCCAGCAACTTCGGCCCAGGGTACACCGGGGAGCTGTTTTTT. Translating gives CASNFGPGYTGELFF. The genes are TRBV7-3 and TRBJ2-2; D might be TRBD1 (5 bases). There are 15 residues in the CDR3. Germline V CDR1 and CDR2: SGHTA, FQGTGA. The V end lost 7 bases, the J end lost 3 bases, and 15 bases lay between the germline ends.

The chain links TRBV19 to TRBJ2-5, with TRBD2 matching 8 bases. The DNA end lines up better with TRBJ2-7; the J call may be wrong. The CDR3 has 15 amino acids. CDR1 is LNHDA, CDR2 SQIVND, per germline (reference sequence). The CDR3 nucleotides are TGTGCCAGTAGTATAGCCAGCGGGAGAGCCTACGAGCAGTACTTC. Translation gives CASSIASGRAYEQYF.

A few counts support this clonotype. The genes are TRBV15 and TRBJ2-1; 7 bases fit TRBD1. The DNA matches TRBJ2-7 better at its end, which makes the J call doubtful. From germline, CDR1 is LNHNV and CDR2 YYDKDF (reference sequence). The CDR3 runs to 14 residues. CDR3 in amino acids: CATSRGRDRYEQYF. CDR3 bases: TGTGCCACCAGCCGAGGCCGGGACAGATACGAGCAGTACTTC.

The gene calls are TRBV6-5 and TRBJ2-3; 7 bases agree with TRBD1. After removal of 4 bases from V and 6 bases from J, the junction contained 13 bases not matched to a gene. The CDR3 spans 16 residues. Germline V gives CDR1 MNHEY, CDR2 SVGAGI. CDR3 nucleotide sequence: TGTGCCAGCAGTTCCTCATCACGGACAGGTTTGGATACGCAGTATTTT. The encoded protein is CASSSSSRTGLDTQYF.

In this sample, this clonotype turned up many times. The genes are TRBV20-1 and TRBJ1-6; the D gene is possibly TRBD1 (5 bases). V was trimmed by 4 bases and J by 9 bases, leaving 13 bases between them. CDR3 length equals 13 residues. Germline V gives CDR1 DFQATT, CDR2 SNEGSKA (reference sequence). This CDR3 is CSATGKNGSPLHF. DNA for the CDR3: TGCAGTGCTACAGGGAAGAACGGTTCACCCCTCCACTTT.

V is TRBV6-5 and J is TRBJ2-5, with TRBD1 matching 8 bases. The DNA end lines up better with TRBJ2-1; the J call may be wrong. The CDR3 extends over 13 amino acids. CDR1 and CDR2 (germline): MNHEY, SVGAGI. DNA for the CDR3: TGTGCCAGCAGAGGACAGGGACGGGGTGAGCAGTTCTTC. This gives the protein CASRGQGRGEQFF.

This clonotype has only a few counts. The chain employs TRBV5-1 and TRBJ2-5; D is undetermined. Trimming took off 3 bases at V and 1 base at J, with 10 bases between the two ends. Germline V CDR1 and CDR2: SGHRS, YFSETQ. This CDR3 comprises 14 residues. The CDR3 sequence is CASSSDRFQETQYF. Written as DNA, the CDR3 is TGCGCCAGCAGCTCGGACCGATTCCAAGAGACCCAGTACTTC.

The chain links TRBV3-1 to TRBJ2-3, with D unclear. The CDR3 length is 17 residues. V was shortened by 0 bases and J by 4 bases, with 17 bases between the two germline ends. The germline V gene encodes CDR1 LGHDT and CDR2 YNNKEL (reference sequence). The CDR3 is CASSQEGGRVVSDTQYF. The CDR3 DNA is TGTGCCAGCAGCCAAGAAGGTGGTAGGGTGGTATCAGATACGCAGTATTTT.

In this sample, this clonotype turned up a few times. The V call is TRBV29-1, the J call TRBJ2-1; D gene unclear. The germline CDR1 and CDR2 sequences are SQVTM and ANQGSEA. The length of the CDR3 is 13 residues. Trimming shortened V by 6 bases and J by 2 bases, and 11 bases separated the two germline ends. CDR3 residues: CSVATETYNEQFF. The DNA for the CDR3 is TGCAGCGTCGCGACGGAAACCTACAATGAGCAGTTCTTC.